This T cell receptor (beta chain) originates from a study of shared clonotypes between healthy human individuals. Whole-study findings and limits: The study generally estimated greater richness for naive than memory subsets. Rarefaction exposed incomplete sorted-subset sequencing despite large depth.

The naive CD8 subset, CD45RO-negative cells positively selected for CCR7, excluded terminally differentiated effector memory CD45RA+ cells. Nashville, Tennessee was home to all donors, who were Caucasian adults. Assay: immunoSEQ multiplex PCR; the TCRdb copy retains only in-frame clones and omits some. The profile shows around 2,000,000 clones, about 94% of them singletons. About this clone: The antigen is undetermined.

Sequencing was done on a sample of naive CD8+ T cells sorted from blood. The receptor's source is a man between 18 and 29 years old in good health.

The CDR3 spells CASSLQGSFYEQYF. The CDR3 nucleotides read TGTGCCAGCAGCTTACAGGGGAGTTTTTACGAGCAGTACTTC. The rearrangement joins TRBV7-2 to TRBJ2-7; a weak D match, TRBD1 (6 bases). CDR3 length: 14 amino acids. Germline assignment: CDR1 SGHTA and CDR2 FQGNSA. The V and J ends lost 2 bases and 4 bases respectively, with 12 bases between them.